These 15 T cell receptor beta chains were sequenced from one sample in a study of beta chain features in type 1 diabetes. Expressed TCRB transcripts were sequenced because the entire RNA isolate underwent reverse transcription. Some clones are missing from TCRdb's copy, which holds only in-frame ones; the method was immunoSEQ multiplex PCR. This table holds roughly 240,000 clones, around 68% found once. Specimen: naive CD4+ T cells from blood. These TCRs come from a man aged 30 to 39 in good health.

This clone showed up just a few times. This chain links TRBV12-5 with TRBJ1-3, with D tentatively TRBD1 (5 bases). This CDR3 region has 15 residues. CDR1 and CDR2 (germline): LGHNT, FRNRAP. The V and J ends lost 0 bases and 1 base respectively, with 7 bases between them. CDR3 bases: TGTGCTAGTGGTTTGGTACAGGATTCTGGAAACACCATATATTTT. It encodes CASGLVQDSGNTIYF.

This chain connects TRBV29-1 to TRBJ2-7; D unresolved. Per the germline V gene, CDR1 is SQVTM and CDR2 is ANQGSEA. The CDR3 consists of 11 residues. Trimming left V 1 base short and J 2 bases short, with 3 bases between. The CDR3 nucleotides read TGCAGCGTTGAAGGGCCCTACGAGCAGTACTTC. Translated, it gives CSVEGPYEQYF.

This clone was found a few times. The chain recombines TRBV6-5 with TRBJ2-5; D might be TRBD1 (6 bases). The ends were cut back, 9 bases at V and 4 bases at J, with 12 bases in the middle. This CDR3 has 12 residues. From germline, CDR1 is MNHEY and CDR2 SVGAGI. The CDR3 DNA is TGTGCCAGTAACAGGGTTGGAGAGACCCAGTACTTC. Protein: CASNRVGETQYF.

The rearrangement joins TRBV7-2 to TRBJ2-7; tentatively, D is TRBD2 (6 bases). With 3 bases removed from V and 7 bases from J, the gap between germline ends came to 16 bases. CDR1 and CDR2 (germline): SGHTA, FQGNSA. CDR3 length equals 14 residues. The chain's CDR3 is CASSFQRASDEQYF. The CDR3 DNA follows: TGTGCCAGCAGCTTTCAGCGGGCCTCGGATGAGCAGTACTTC.

This chain uses TRBV10-3 with TRBJ1-1, with no clear D. This CDR3 contains 11 residues. Trimming took off 10 bases at V and 11 bases at J, with 17 bases between the two ends. Germline V gene sequence: CDR1 ENHRY, CDR2 SYGVKD. The CDR3 region is CATGSGNSAFF. Written as DNA, the CDR3 is TGTGCCACCGGCTCGGGGAATTCGGCTTTCTTT.

The chain employs TRBV23-1 and TRBJ2-1, with D unresolved. TRBV23-1 is filed as an ORF, its function uncertain. Trimming took off 6 bases at V and 7 bases at J, with 19 bases between the two ends. The CDR3 has 15 amino acids. The CDR3: CASSQLPGPRNEQFF. The CDR3 DNA reads TGCGCCAGCAGCCAGTTACCCGGGCCAAGAAATGAGCAGTTCTTC.

The J gene is TRBJ2-3, the V gene TRBV29-1; TRBD1 matches 8 bases. Germline CDR1 is SQVTM and CDR2 is ANQGSEA. J gave up 5 bases and V 7 bases, and 5 bases lay outside the gene matches. This CDR3 has 12 residues. The CDR3 bases are TGCAGCGGCGGACAGGGTGGAGATACGCAGTATTTT. Its protein product is CSGGQGGDTQYF.

The sample holds a few counts of this clone. The chain carries TRBV29-1 and TRBJ1-1; D unresolved. Per the germline V gene, CDR1 is SQVTM and CDR2 is ANQGSEA. The CDR3 is made up of 12 amino acids. Trimming removed 5 bases from V and 3 bases from J, with 10 bases in between. CDR3 in DNA: TGCAGCGTTCGGCTGTCAGACACTGAAGCTTTCTTT. As protein: CSVRLSDTEAFF.

The CDR3 protein is CASSLAQPSSYNEQFF. CDR3 in DNA: TGCGCCAGCAGCTTGGCCCAGCCGAGCTCCTACAATGAGCAGTTCTTC. The V call is TRBV5-1, the J call TRBJ2-1, with D hard to call. The CDR3 loop spans 16 amino acids. CDR1 and CDR2 from the germline V gene are SGHRS and YFSETQ. Trimming took 0 bases from V and 0 from J, leaving 10 bases between them.

This rearrangement joins TRBV6-5 to TRBJ2-4; D call uncertain. V was pared by 6 bases and J by 3 bases, with 12 bases between. The CDR3 has 14 amino acids. Germline CDR1 and CDR2: MNHEY and SVGAGI. The CDR3: CASRLDKIKNIQYF. The CDR3 DNA sequence: TGTGCCAGCAGGCTAGACAAGATCAAAAACATTCAGTACTTC.

The V gene is TRBV29-1, the J gene TRBJ1-3; D is perhaps TRBD1 (5 bases). CDR1 SQVTM and CDR2 ANQGSEA come from the germline V gene. The CDR3 totals 15 residues. V lost 3 bases and J lost 0, with 12 bases in between. The CDR3 is CSVDNRTYSGNTIYF. CDR3 DNA: TGCAGCGTTGATAACAGGACGTACTCTGGAAACACCATATATTTT.

The rearrangement joins TRBV5-1 to TRBJ2-3; D unclear. Between the trimmed V and J ends, which lost 0 bases and 0 bases, there was a span of 5 bases. Looked up from germline, CDR1 is SGHRS and CDR2 is YFSETQ. The CDR3 is 14 residues long. The CDR3: CASSLVSSTDTQYF. In DNA form, the CDR3 reads TGCGCCAGCAGCTTGGTATCTAGCACAGATACGCAGTATTTT.

This rearrangement joins TRBV5-4 to TRBJ2-1; TRBD2 agrees at 13 bases. J was trimmed by 7 bases and V by 4 bases; bases with no gene match: 8. CDR3 length: 16 residues. CDR1 and CDR2 from the germline V gene are SGHNT and YYREEE (reference sequence). The CDR3 spells CASSEAGTSGVNEQFF. DNA of the CDR3: TGTGCCAGCAGCGAAGCCGGGACTAGCGGGGTAAATGAGCAGTTCTTC.

J is TRBJ2-1 and V is TRBV5-4; 8 bases match TRBD1. The CDR3 is 13 residues long. Germline V gives CDR1 SGHNT, CDR2 YYREEE (reference sequence). Trimming at V came to 3 bases and at J to 6 bases, leaving 2 bases not matched to a gene. CDR3 sequence reads: CASSWTGFNEQFF. CDR3 in DNA: TGTGCCAGCAGCTGGACAGGGTTCAATGAGCAGTTCTTC.

In its sample, this clone was seen once. This rearrangement joins TRBV4-1 to TRBJ1-5, with unresolved D. V lost 1 base and J lost 4, with 8 bases in between. Germline V gives CDR1 MGHRA, CDR2 YSYEKL. The CDR3 totals 14 residues. The CDR3 loop is CASSQVGRNQPQHF. CDR3 sequence (DNA): TGCGCCAGCAGCCAAGTGGGTAGGAATCAGCCCCAGCATTTT.